These 20 T cell receptor beta chains were sequenced from one sample in a study of cytomegalovirus exposure and HLA in healthy donors. Primers included in the PCR were 60 Vbeta and 13 Jbeta primers. Generated by immunoSEQ multiplex PCR, the TCRdb table keeps only in-frame clones and is missing some. The repertoire holds tens of thousands of clones, with roughly 82% as singletons. The sample consisted of PBMCs. The receptors were sampled from a male donor in good health and CMV-seropositive.

The chain employs TRBV7-6 and TRBJ2-7, with 13 bases lining up with TRBD2. V shed 6 bases, J shed 2 bases, and the junction held 10 bases outside the gene matches. Germline CDR1 and CDR2: SGHVS and FNYEAQ. The CDR3 sequence is 17 residues long. The CDR3 sequence is CASSPQTGTSGAYEQYF. CDR3 DNA sequence: TGTGCCAGCAGTCCCCAAACCGGGACTAGCGGGGCCTACGAGCAGTACTTC.

V gene TRBV2 combines with J gene TRBJ1-4; no firm D call. Germline values: CDR1 SNHLY, CDR2 FYNNEI. Deletions cut 3 bases from V and 5 bases from J, with 13 bases between. There are 15 residues in the CDR3. The CDR3 spells CASSDFTAVNEKLFF. CDR3 in DNA: TGTGCCAGCAGTGATTTCACAGCGGTAAATGAAAAACTGTTTTTT. The full variable domain, completed using reference TRBV2 and TRBJ1-4, is EPEVTQTPSHQVTQMGQEVILRCVPISNHLYFYWYRQILGQKVEFLVSFYNNEISEKSEIFDDQFSVERPDGSNFTLKIRSTKLEDSAMYFCASSDFTAVNEKLFFGSGTQLSVL.

The chain couples TRBV7-2 to TRBJ2-1; TRBD1 matches at 8 bases. This CDR3 is 15 amino acids long. Trimming cost V 0 bases and J 6 bases; bases outside gene matches: 4. Germline lookup yields CDR1 SGHTA and CDR2 FQGNSA. CDR3 sequence: CASSLAGQGGNEQFF. The CDR3 DNA reads as TGTGCCAGCAGCTTAGCTGGACAGGGTGGCAATGAGCAGTTCTTC.

This chain connects TRBV4-1 to TRBJ2-3; TRBD2 matches 11 bases. Trimming at V came to 0 bases and at J to 0 bases, leaving 5 bases not matched to a gene. The germline gives CDR1 MGHRA, CDR2 YSYEKL. This CDR3 contains 18 residues. As DNA, the CDR3 is TGCGCCAGCAGCCAAGATGGGACTAGCGGTACTAGCACAGATACGCAGTATTTT. Its protein product is CASSQDGTSGTSTDTQYF.

The chain is built from TRBV4-1 and TRBJ2-2; D is unresolved. CDR1 and CDR2 from the germline V gene are MGHRA and YSYEKL. The CDR3 totals 15 residues. V dropped 4 bases and J dropped 0 bases, with 9 bases sitting between them. Here the CDR3 reads CASSPVLANTGELFF. The CDR3 DNA follows: TGCGCCAGCAGCCCTGTACTGGCGAACACCGGGGAGCTGTTTTTT.

J is TRBJ2-7 and V is TRBV7-2, with TRBD2 identical over 7 bases. Germline V CDR1 and CDR2: SGHTA, FQGNSA. The CDR3 totals 15 residues. V lost 1 base and J lost 2; bases outside the gene matches: 5. CDR3 nucleotide sequence: TGTGCCAGCAGCTTAGGGGAGGGGCGCACCTACGAGCAGTACTTC. Translated: CASSLGEGRTYEQYF.

The V and J genes are TRBV5-5 and TRBJ1-4; D unclear. CDR1 and CDR2 from the germline V gene are SGHKS and YYEKEE (reference sequence). The CDR3 is 14 residues long. V gave up 3 bases and J gave up 3 bases, with 9 bases separating them. The CDR3 DNA follows: TGTGCCAGCAGCTACGGGTCCCCTAATGAAAAACTGTTTTTT. Amino acids: CASSYGSPNEKLFF.

This chain joins TRBV4-2 and TRBJ2-3, with 11 bases fitting TRBD2. Trimming cost V 1 base and J 4 bases; bases outside gene matches: 4. The CDR3 contains 16 residues. Germline CDR1 and CDR2: LGHNA and YNFKEQ. The CDR3 is CASSQVSLAGADTQYF. CDR3 bases: TGTGCCAGCAGCCAAGTTTCACTAGCGGGGGCAGATACGCAGTATTTT.

In its sample, this clone was seen a few times. The gene calls are TRBV7-2 and TRBJ1-2; D perhaps matches TRBD1 (5 bases). The CDR3 sequence is 13 residues long. Germline CDR1 SGHTA, CDR2 FQGNSA. Trimming cost V 4 bases and J 5 bases, with 11 bases left between them. The CDR3 nucleotides are TGTGCCAGCAGCTCATCGACAGTTTATGGCTACACCTTC. It specifies CASSSSTVYGYTF. Full variable domain (remainder filled in from reference TRBV7-2 and TRBJ1-2): GAGVSQSPSNKVTEKGKDVELRCDPISGHTALYWYRQSLGQGLEFLIYFQGNSAPDKSGLPSDRFSAERTGGSVSTLTIQRTQQEDSAVYLCASSSSTVYGYTFGSGTRLTVV.

The chain uses TRBV19 and TRBJ1-2; 8 bases are a match to TRBD1. The CDR3 extends over 14 amino acids. Germline trimming cut 3 bases from V and 4 bases from J; bases unmatched to any gene: 4. Germline V gene sequence: CDR1 LNHDA, CDR2 SQIVND (reference sequence). This CDR3 reads CASSITGQGYGYTF. The CDR3 nucleotides are TGTGCCAGTAGTATTACAGGACAGGGCTATGGCTACACCTTC.

V is TRBV7-2 and J is TRBJ2-7, with a weak D call TRBD1 (5 bases). Trimming cost V 4 bases and J 1 base, with 11 bases left between them. Germline V CDR1 and CDR2: SGHTA, FQGNSA. CDR3 length: 14 residues. CDR3 in DNA: TGTGCCAGCAGCTCCGCGGACAAATCCTACGAGCAGTACTTC. Translating it yields CASSSADKSYEQYF.

CDR3 bases: TGTGCCAGCAGCGCTCGCGGGACAGGGCCTTCTAACACTGAAGCTTTCTTT. Translated, it gives CASSARGTGPSNTEAFF. The chain couples TRBV11-3 to TRBJ1-1; TRBD1 aligns across 9 bases. Germline lookup yields CDR1 SGHNT and CDR2 YENEEA. The trim removed 5 bases at V and 2 bases at J, leaving 12 bases unmatched. The CDR3 totals 17 residues.

V is TRBV10-3 and J is TRBJ2-5; 10 nucleotides line up with TRBD1. The J call may be wrong; the DNA end is better matched by TRBJ2-7. Germline loops: CDR1 ENHRY, CDR2 SYGVKD. The CDR3 sequence is 15 residues long. CDR3 residues: CAISASGQGIYEQYF. CDR3 nucleotide sequence: TGTGCCATCAGTGCCTCGGGACAGGGGATCTACGAGCAGTACTTC.

The chain uses TRBV6-1 and TRBJ2-2; possibly TRBD2 for D (5 bases). Germline lookup yields CDR1 MNHNS and CDR2 SASEGT. Trimming stripped 5 bases from V and 8 bases from J, with 18 bases between. The CDR3 loop spans 15 amino acids. This CDR3 reads CASSPLGIRTGELFF. The CDR3 DNA sequence: TGTGCCAGCAGTCCACTAGGGATACGGACTGGGGAGCTGTTTTTT.

V is TRBV6-1 and J is TRBJ2-1; maybe TRBD1 (5 bases). Germline V lookup: CDR1 MNHNS, CDR2 SASEGT. Trimming cost V 11 bases and J 0 bases, with 11 bases left between them. This CDR3 region has 13 residues. Written as DNA, the CDR3 is TGTGCCGGTCGACAGAGCTCCTACAATGAGCAGTTCTTC. This codes for CAGRQSSYNEQFF.

The chain combines TRBV7-9 with TRBJ1-1; no clear D. The CDR3 totals 15 residues. CDR1 is SEHNR, CDR2 FQNEAQ, per germline (reference sequence). Trimming took 2 bases from V and 2 from J, leaving 12 bases between them. The CDR3, as DNA: TGTGCCAGCAGCTTAAGATCAGGATTAAACACTGAAGCTTTCTTT. As protein: CASSLRSGLNTEAFF.

This clone was found a few times. The chain uses TRBV15 and TRBJ2-1; 11 bases match TRBD2. Germline V lookup: CDR1 LNHNV, CDR2 YYDKDF (reference sequence). With V trimmed by 5 bases and J by 7 bases, 4 bases remained unmatched. This CDR3 is 14 amino acids long. CDR3 DNA: TGTGCCACCAGCCCCCGACTAGCGGGGAATGAGCAGTTCTTC. Residues: CATSPRLAGNEQFF.

A few counts support this clone. The rearrangement uses TRBV5-1 and TRBJ1-6; D is undetermined. Germline V gene data show CDR1 as SGHRS and CDR2 as YFSETQ. Trimming shortened V by 0 bases and J by 6 bases, and 13 bases separated the two germline ends. CDR3 length: 16 amino acids. DNA of the CDR3: TGCGCCAGCAGCTTGGAATCGGGAATCGGTAATTCACCCCTCCACTTT. Translated, it gives CASSLESGIGNSPLHF.

This rearrangement joins TRBV30 to TRBJ2-2; tentative D call: TRBD2 (5 bases). CDR3 size: 11 residues. Trimming stripped 8 bases from V and 6 bases from J, with 10 bases between. Germline values: CDR1 GTSNPN, CDR2 SVGIG (reference sequence). The CDR3: CARGLPGELFF. CDR3 in DNA: TGTGCCCGCGGACTCCCCGGGGAGCTGTTTTTT.

This clone was seen only once. The chain couples TRBV7-2 to TRBJ1-1; the match to TRBD1 covers 12 bases. The CDR3 loop spans 15 amino acids. J gave up 7 bases and V 0 bases, and 3 bases lay outside the gene matches. Germline assignment: CDR1 SGHTA and CDR2 FQGNSA. Written as DNA, the CDR3 is TGTGCCAGCAGCTTAGCGGGGACAGGGGGCTTTGAAGCTTTCTTT. Protein sequence: CASSLAGTGGFEAFF.